The T cell receptor (beta chain) under discussion was sequenced for a study of blood T cells in healthy people across ages. In the study overall: About one barcoded beta molecule per two T cells was captured by template switching.

Next came a second PCR, run for roughly 6 to 11 cycles, which used a sample-barcoded 5' primer along with a J-beta primer mix. From the 5' RACE reads, TCRdb called clonotypes with MiXCR, one entry per CDR3 protein. The sample lists approximately 800,000 distinct CDR3 sequences, roughly 34% occurring once. The CDR3 is made up of 14 amino acids. The V end lost 3 bases, the J end lost 4 bases, and 13 bases lay between the germline ends. The study, taken as a whole, reports: CMV status of donors was not determined, possibly confounding expanded clonotype changes. Diversity estimated from one million T cells was considered an underestimate.

This clonotype was observed at least ten times. Antigen: not known. The sequenced sample consisted of blood. The chain uses TRBV12-3 or TRBV12-4 and TRBJ2-7, with D possibly called TRBD1 or TRBD2 (5 bases each). The source is a man between 18 and 29 years old in good health. The CDR3 coding sequence is TGTGCCAGCAGTTTGTCCGGGACCCAGTACGAGCAGTACTTC. Its translation: CASSLSGTQYEQYF.